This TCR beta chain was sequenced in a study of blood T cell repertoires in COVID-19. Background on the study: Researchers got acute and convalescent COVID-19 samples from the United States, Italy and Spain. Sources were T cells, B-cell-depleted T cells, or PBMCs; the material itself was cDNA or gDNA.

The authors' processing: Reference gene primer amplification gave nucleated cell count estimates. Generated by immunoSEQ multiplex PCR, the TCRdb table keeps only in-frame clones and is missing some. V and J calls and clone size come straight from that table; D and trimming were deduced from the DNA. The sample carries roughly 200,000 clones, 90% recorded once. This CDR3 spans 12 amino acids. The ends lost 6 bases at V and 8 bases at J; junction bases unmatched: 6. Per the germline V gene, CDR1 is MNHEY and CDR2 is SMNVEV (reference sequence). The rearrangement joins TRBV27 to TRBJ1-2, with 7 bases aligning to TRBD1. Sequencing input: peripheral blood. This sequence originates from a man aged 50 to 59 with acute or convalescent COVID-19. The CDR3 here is CASRGTDSGYTF. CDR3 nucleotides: TGTGCCAGCAGAGGGACAGATTCGGGCTACACCTTC.